Listed below are T cell receptor beta chains from one sample, sequenced in a study of cytomegalovirus exposure and HLA in healthy donors. Profiled with immunoSEQ multiplex PCR; TCRdb holds only in-frame clones, not every one. The data contain 90,000 to 120,000 clones, around 76% of them singletons. Specimen: PBMCs. These receptors all stem from a man between 25 and 39 years old in good health and CMV-seropositive. Both conserved end residues are part of each CDR3. Each record gives: D gene, J gene, clone size, V gene, CDR3 protein, CDR3 DNA. D genes are given only for firm matches. Rows may omit the clone size; those that give it use once, few, many or a size class.

d_call: -; j_call: TRBJ1-1; clone_size: -; v_call: TRBV27; cdr3_aa: CASSKTENTEAFF; cdr3_nt: TGTGCCAGCAGTAAGACAGAGAACACTGAAGCTTTCTTT
d_call: -; j_call: TRBJ2-6; clone_size: -; v_call: TRBV27; cdr3_aa: CASSTPPGPGANGLTF; cdr3_nt: TGTGCCAGCAGTACCCCGCCAGGGCCTGGGGCCAACGGCCTGACTTTC
d_call: TRBD1; j_call: TRBJ2-7; clone_size: -; v_call: TRBV10-3; cdr3_aa: CAISLRGGDEQYF; cdr3_nt: TGTGCCATCAGTCTCCGAGGGGGCGACGAGCAGTACTTC
d_call: -; j_call: TRBJ2-5; clone_size: -; v_call: TRBV7-2; cdr3_aa: CASSGLRETQYF; cdr3_nt: TGTGCCAGCAGCGGACTCCGCGAGACCCAGTACTTC
d_call: -; j_call: TRBJ2-1; clone_size: -; v_call: TRBV30; cdr3_aa: CAWSFGEQFF; cdr3_nt: TGTGCCTGGAGTTTCGGTGAGCAGTTCTTC
d_call: -; j_call: TRBJ2-1; clone_size: -; v_call: TRBV6-5; cdr3_aa: CASTLGGLGNEQFF; cdr3_nt: TGTGCCTCAACGTTGGGGGGTCTTGGCAATGAGCAGTTCTTC
d_call: -; j_call: TRBJ2-7; clone_size: -; v_call: TRBV6-5; cdr3_aa: CASSDAEEYEQYF; cdr3_nt: TGTGCCAGCAGCGACGCTGAGGAGTACGAGCAGTACTTC
d_call: -; j_call: TRBJ2-1; clone_size: few; v_call: TRBV9; cdr3_aa: CASSVAAGAGPNEQFF; cdr3_nt: TGTGCCAGCAGCGTAGCTGCGGGGGCGGGACCTAATGAGCAGTTCTTC
d_call: -; j_call: TRBJ2-7; clone_size: -; v_call: TRBV27; cdr3_aa: CATPSSYEQYF; cdr3_nt: TGTGCCACGCCTAGCTCCTACGAGCAGTACTTC
d_call: TRBD2; j_call: TRBJ2-7; clone_size: -; v_call: TRBV6-5; cdr3_aa: CASSYSISLSGAEQYF; cdr3_nt: TGTGCCAGCAGTTACTCGATTTCTCTTAGCGGGGCCGAGCAGTACTTC
d_call: -; j_call: TRBJ2-3; clone_size: -; v_call: TRBV19; cdr3_aa: CASSITGSRPDTQYF; cdr3_nt: TGTGCCAGTAGTATAACAGGGTCCCGCCCAGATACGCAGTATTTT
d_call: TRBD2; j_call: TRBJ2-3; clone_size: -; v_call: TRBV2; cdr3_aa: CASKFLAGEESTDTQYF; cdr3_nt: TGTGCCAGCAAATTCCTAGCGGGGGAGGAGAGCACAGATACGCAGTATTTT
d_call: TRBD2; j_call: TRBJ2-2; clone_size: once; v_call: TRBV4-1; cdr3_aa: CASSQRLAGNTGELFF; cdr3_nt: TGCGCCAGCAGCCAACGGCTAGCGGGGAACACCGGGGAGCTGTTTTTT
d_call: -; j_call: TRBJ1-1; clone_size: -; v_call: TRBV5-4; cdr3_aa: CASLLAGTRTEAFF; cdr3_nt: TGTGCCAGCCTTCTAGCGGGGACTAGGACTGAAGCTTTCTTT
d_call: TRBD1; j_call: TRBJ2-1; clone_size: -; v_call: TRBV2; cdr3_aa: CADRTGAYNEQFF; cdr3_nt: TGTGCCGACCGGACAGGGGCCTACAATGAGCAGTTCTTC
d_call: -; j_call: TRBJ2-7; clone_size: -; v_call: TRBV4-2; cdr3_aa: CASSQRGQTNSYEQYF; cdr3_nt: TGTGCCAGCAGCCAACGCGGACAGACTAACTCCTACGAGCAGTACTTC
d_call: TRBD1; j_call: TRBJ1-1; clone_size: once; v_call: TRBV6-4; cdr3_aa: CASSTHRQGRRTEAFF; cdr3_nt: TGTGCCAGCAGTACCCATAGACAGGGAAGGCGCACTGAAGCTTTCTTT
d_call: -; j_call: TRBJ1-1; clone_size: once; v_call: TRBV19; cdr3_aa: CASSIDRMGGEAFF; cdr3_nt: TGTGCCAGTAGTATAGACAGAATGGGAGGGGAAGCTTTCTTT
d_call: -; j_call: TRBJ1-3; clone_size: -; v_call: TRBV5-1; cdr3_aa: CASSLATGTLSGNTIYF; cdr3_nt: TGCGCCAGCAGCTTGGCCACAGGAACGCTCTCTGGAAACACCATATATTTT
d_call: TRBD1; j_call: TRBJ1-2; clone_size: -; v_call: TRBV13; cdr3_aa: CASSDPQGVSNYGYTF; cdr3_nt: TGTGCCAGCAGCGACCCACAGGGGGTTAGTAACTATGGCTACACCTTC
d_call: TRBD1; j_call: TRBJ2-1; clone_size: once; v_call: TRBV11-2; cdr3_aa: CASSLAGQGAYNEQFF; cdr3_nt: TGTGCCAGCAGCTTAGCTGGACAGGGGGCTTACAATGAGCAGTTCTTC
d_call: -; j_call: TRBJ2-5; clone_size: few; v_call: TRBV5-1; cdr3_aa: CASSPSGSLNEQYF; cdr3_nt: TGCGCCAGCAGCCCCAGCGGGTCGCTGAATGAGCAGTACTTC
d_call: -; j_call: TRBJ1-1; clone_size: once; v_call: TRBV20-1; cdr3_aa: CSATMNTEAFF; cdr3_nt: TGCAGTGCTACTATGAACACTGAAGCTTTCTTT
d_call: -; j_call: TRBJ2-7; clone_size: -; v_call: TRBV4-2; cdr3_aa: CASSQDGSGDFREQYF; cdr3_nt: TGTGCCAGCAGCCAAGATGGTAGCGGAGACTTTAGGGAGCAGTACTTC
d_call: TRBD1; j_call: TRBJ1-3; clone_size: once; v_call: TRBV29-1; cdr3_aa: CSAKQGAGNTIYF; cdr3_nt: TGCAGCGCTAAACAGGGGGCTGGAAACACCATATATTTT
d_call: -; j_call: TRBJ2-3; clone_size: -; v_call: TRBV6-5; cdr3_aa: CASSSAGAHTDTQYF; cdr3_nt: TGTGCCAGCAGTTCCGCGGGGGCCCACACAGATACGCAGTATTTT
d_call: TRBD2; j_call: TRBJ2-3; clone_size: -; v_call: TRBV5-1; cdr3_aa: CASSLARGGGPTDTQYF; cdr3_nt: TGCGCCAGCAGCTTGGCCCGGGGGGGTGGTCCGACAGATACGCAGTATTTT
d_call: -; j_call: TRBJ1-2; clone_size: -; v_call: TRBV29-1; cdr3_aa: CSVDGLTANYGYTF; cdr3_nt: TGCAGCGTTGATGGGCTTACTGCTAACTATGGCTACACCTTC
d_call: TRBD1; j_call: TRBJ1-6; clone_size: few; v_call: TRBV9; cdr3_aa: CASSPTGHNNSPLHF; cdr3_nt: TGTGCCAGCAGCCCGACAGGGCATAATAATTCACCCCTCCACTTT
d_call: -; j_call: TRBJ2-5; clone_size: -; v_call: TRBV5-4; cdr3_aa: CASRMDFQETQYF; cdr3_nt: TGTGCCAGCAGAATGGACTTCCAAGAGACCCAGTACTTC
d_call: -; j_call: TRBJ1-2; clone_size: -; v_call: TRBV5-6; cdr3_aa: CASSLGSGDYGYTF; cdr3_nt: TGTGCCAGCAGCTTGGGTTCAGGCGATTATGGCTACACCTTC
d_call: -; j_call: TRBJ2-3; clone_size: few; v_call: TRBV5-1; cdr3_aa: CASSLLTGNPDTQYF; cdr3_nt: TGCGCCAGCAGCTTATTGACGGGGAATCCAGATACGCAGTATTTT
d_call: -; j_call: TRBJ1-4; clone_size: -; v_call: TRBV14; cdr3_aa: CASSLLGTNEKLFF; cdr3_nt: TGTGCCAGCAGCTTACTTGGAACTAATGAAAAACTGTTTTTT
d_call: -; j_call: TRBJ1-4; clone_size: -; v_call: TRBV7-8; cdr3_aa: CASSLVSGASDEKLFF; cdr3_nt: TGTGCCAGCAGCTTAGTTTCTGGGGCGAGTGATGAAAAACTGTTTTTT
d_call: -; j_call: TRBJ2-1; clone_size: -; v_call: TRBV6-5; cdr3_aa: CASSPGQSSNEQFF; cdr3_nt: TGTGCCAGCAGTCCCGGACAATCCTCCAATGAGCAGTTCTTC
d_call: -; j_call: TRBJ1-2; clone_size: -; v_call: TRBV10-3; cdr3_aa: CAISTRGGNYYGYTF; cdr3_nt: TGTGCCATCAGTACAAGGGGAGGGAATTACTATGGCTACACCTTC
d_call: -; j_call: TRBJ1-4; clone_size: once; v_call: TRBV7-8; cdr3_aa: CASSLGSLGELFF; cdr3_nt: TGTGCCAGCAGCTTAGGTTCACTGGGAGAACTGTTTTTT
d_call: -; j_call: TRBJ2-1; clone_size: -; v_call: TRBV2; cdr3_aa: CASSEQRSFNNEQFF; cdr3_nt: TGTGCCAGCAGTGAACAGCGGTCCTTTAACAATGAGCAGTTCTTC